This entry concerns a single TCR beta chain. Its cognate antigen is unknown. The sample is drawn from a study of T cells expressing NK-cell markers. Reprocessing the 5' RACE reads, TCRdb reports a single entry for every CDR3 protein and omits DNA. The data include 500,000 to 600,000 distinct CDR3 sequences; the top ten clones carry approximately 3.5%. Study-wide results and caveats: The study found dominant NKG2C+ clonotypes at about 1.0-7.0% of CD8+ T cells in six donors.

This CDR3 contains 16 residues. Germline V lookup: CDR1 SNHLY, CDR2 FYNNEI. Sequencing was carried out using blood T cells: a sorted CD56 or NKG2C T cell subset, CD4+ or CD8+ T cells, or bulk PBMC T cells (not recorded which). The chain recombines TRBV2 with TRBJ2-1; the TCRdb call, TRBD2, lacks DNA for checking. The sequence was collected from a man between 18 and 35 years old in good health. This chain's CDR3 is CASSEEGLAGWGEQFF.